The 18 T cell receptor beta chains reported below all come from one sample, sequenced in a study of cytomegalovirus exposure and HLA in healthy donors. It was with 60 Vbeta and 13 Jbeta primers that the PCR ran. The table came from immunoSEQ multiplex PCR; TCRdb's copy has only in-frame clones and leaves some out. The sample carries around 170,000 clones, 70% to 80% recorded once. Material for sequencing was PBMCs. The receptors were gathered from a male donor in good health and CMV-seronegative.

This clone appeared a single time. The chain carries TRBV7-6 and TRBJ2-5; TRBD2 is a possible D gene (7 bases). The CDR3 is 13 residues long. CDR1 and CDR2 from the germline V gene are SGHVS and FNYEAQ. The germline V and J ends were trimmed by 3 bases and 5 bases, with 10 bases remaining between them. The CDR3: CASSFGGGETQYF. The CDR3, as DNA: TGTGCCAGCAGCTTTGGCGGGGGCGAGACCCAGTACTTC.

This chain links TRBV28 with TRBJ1-3, with D tentatively TRBD1 (6 bases). In germline, CDR1 is MDHEN, CDR2 SYDVKM. This CDR3 region has 14 residues. CDR3 region: CGIRDTMKGNTIYF. Here the CDR3 DNA reads TGTGGGATCAGGGACACCATGAAAGGGAACACCATATATTTT. Full variable domain (remainder filled in from reference TRBV28 and TRBJ1-3): DVKVTQSSRYLVKRTGEKVFLECVQDMDHENMFWYRQDPGLGLRLIYFSYDVKMKEKGDIPEGYSVSREKKERFSLILESASTNQTSMYLCGIRDTMKGNTIYFGEGSWLTVV.

The chain links TRBV21-1 to TRBJ1-5. TRBV21-1 is a known pseudogene. The CDR3 sequence is 15 residues long. The CDR3 DNA follows: TGTGCCAGCAGCAAGATGTGCCGGTATAATCAGCCCCAGCATTTT. The encoded protein is CASSKMCRYNQPQHF.

V gene TRBV18 combines with J gene TRBJ2-2; tentatively, D is TRBD2 (5 bases). The CDR3 has 15 residues. Deletions cut 0 bases from V and 5 bases from J, with 10 bases between. CDR1 is KGHSH, CDR2 LQKENI, per germline. This chain's CDR3 is CASSPPGVWTGELFF. CDR3 DNA: TGTGCCAGCTCACCACCGGGAGTGTGGACCGGGGAGCTGTTTTTT. Based on the CDR3 plus reference TRBV18 and TRBJ2-2, the full variable domain is NAGVMQNPRHLVRRRGQEARLRCSPMKGHSHVYWYRQLPEEGLKFMVYLQKENIIDESGMPKERFSAEFPKEGPSILRIQQVVRGDSAAYFCASSPPGVWTGELFFGEGSRLTVL.

This chain uses TRBV6-5 with TRBJ2-3; TRBD2 is a possible D gene (5 bases). CDR1 is MNHEY and CDR2 is SVGAGI in the germline V gene. The CDR3 covers 14 residues. The V end was cut by 6 bases, the J end by 4 bases, with 14 bases between. CDR3 region: CASSRTRTADTQYF. CDR3 bases: TGTGCCAGCAGCCGCACTAGGACGGCAGATACGCAGTATTTT.

The chain combines TRBV4-2 with TRBJ1-2; 9 bases agree with TRBD1. V lost 3 bases, J lost 8 bases, and 10 bases stayed unmatched. Germline lookup yields CDR1 LGHNA and CDR2 YNFKEQ. The CDR3 has 15 residues. CDR3: CASSHADGTGRGYTF. In DNA, the CDR3 is TGTGCCAGCAGCCATGCCGACGGGACAGGGCGAGGCTACACCTTC.

This clone was detected only a few times. The V gene is TRBV10-3, the J gene TRBJ1-4, with 10 bases lining up with TRBD1. CDR1 and CDR2 from the germline V gene are ENHRY and SYGVKD. The CDR3 has 12 amino acids. The ends lost 10 bases at V and 7 bases at J; junction bases unmatched: 3. CDR3 residues: CATGTGAEKLFF. The CDR3 nucleotides are TGTGCCACCGGGACAGGGGCTGAAAAACTGTTTTTT.

This clone appeared a few times. V and J are TRBV4-3 and TRBJ1-2; D remains ambiguous. Germline CDR1 is LGHNA and CDR2 is YSLEER. The CDR3 length is 13 residues. Trimming took 0 bases from V and 6 from J, leaving 8 bases between them. The CDR3 reads CASSQDSGNGYTF. CDR3 DNA sequence: TGCGCCAGCAGCCAAGATTCGGGGAATGGCTACACCTTC.

This clone was observed once. V is TRBV28 and J is TRBJ2-1; D remains unclear. CDR3 size: 16 residues. The V gene's germline CDR1 is MDHEN and CDR2 SYDVKM. Trimming took off 5 bases at V and 10 bases at J, with 24 bases between the two ends. The CDR3 is CASSLPIVSAYREQFF. In DNA, the CDR3 is TGTGCCAGCAGTCTACCGATCGTATCCGCCTACCGAGAGCAGTTCTTC.

The chain combines TRBV19 with TRBJ2-1; 9 nucleotides align to TRBD1. V lost 6 bases and J lost 0; bases outside the gene matches: 0. The CDR3 spans 14 residues. Germline CDR1 LNHDA, CDR2 SQIVND (reference sequence). The CDR3 sequence is CASRTGGSYNEQFF. CDR3 in DNA: TGTGCCAGTAGGACAGGGGGCTCCTACAATGAGCAGTTCTTC.

Points on this clone: At one of its ends the junction is not consistent with the germline gene, which may arise from a read error. The chain is built from TRBV29-1 and TRBJ2-1, with TRBD1 identical over 11 bases. CDR1 and CDR2 (germline): SQVTM, ANQGSEA. This CDR3 is built from 14 residues. The chain's CDR3 is CSGGRTGGYSEQFF. For the CDR3, the DNA is TGCAGCGGTGGGAGGACAGGGGGCTACAGTGAGCAGTTCTTC.

This chain connects TRBV6-1 to TRBJ2-7; D call uncertain. The CDR3 runs to 13 residues. In germline, CDR1 is MNHNS, CDR2 SASEGT. V was trimmed by 1 base and J by 3 bases, leaving 7 bases between them. For the CDR3, the DNA is TGTGCCAGCAGTGAAGACAGAATCTACGAGCAGTACTTC. It specifies CASSEDRIYEQYF.

The J gene is TRBJ2-5, the V gene TRBV11-2; the D gene is possibly TRBD2 (6 bases). The ends were cut back, 1 base at V and 5 bases at J, with 17 bases in the middle. CDR1 SGHAT and CDR2 FQNNGV come from the germline V gene. The CDR3 is 16 residues long. In DNA form, the CDR3 reads TGTGCCAGCAGCTTAGTACTAGCTCGGAGCGGGGAGACCCAGTACTTC. Residues: CASSLVLARSGETQYF.

The gene calls are TRBV19 and TRBJ1-1; D uncertain. The germline V and J ends were trimmed by 5 bases and 1 base, with 14 bases remaining between them. The CDR3 is 15 residues long. Germline lookup yields CDR1 LNHDA and CDR2 SQIVND (reference sequence). This CDR3 reads CASSLPPSGNTEAFF. The DNA for the CDR3 is TGTGCCAGTAGTCTTCCCCCGTCAGGGAACACTGAAGCTTTCTTT.

This clone occurred once. This rearrangement joins TRBV5-6 to TRBJ1-5; 8 bases match TRBD1. J gave up 3 bases and V 1 base, and 3 bases lay outside the gene matches. The CDR3 consists of 15 residues. Germline loops: CDR1 SGHDT, CDR2 YYEEEE. CDR3 region: CASSLTGGANQPQHF. CDR3 nucleotides: TGTGCCAGCAGCTTGACAGGGGGAGCCAATCAGCCCCAGCATTTT.

This clone was observed a single time. J is TRBJ1-2 and V is TRBV7-2; 11 bases match TRBD1. The germline V gene has CDR1 SGHTA and CDR2 FQGNSA. This CDR3 region has 14 residues. V shed 5 bases, J shed 6 bases, and the junction held 5 bases outside the gene matches. For the CDR3, the DNA is TGTGCCAGCAGCCCCGGACAGGGGGCGGATGGCTACACCTTC. Translating gives CASSPGQGADGYTF.

This chain joins TRBV30 and TRBJ2-7; possible D gene TRBD2, 5 bases. The length of the CDR3 is 14 residues. Germline CDR1 reads GTSNPN; CDR2 reads SVGIG (reference sequence). V was clipped by 3 bases and J by 2 bases, with 14 bases between them. The CDR3 sequence: CAWRRFQTTYEQYF. The CDR3 coding sequence is TGTGCCTGGAGACGGTTCCAGACTACCTACGAGCAGTACTTC.

This clone has only one observation. The V and J genes are TRBV19 and TRBJ2-7; 8 bases match TRBD1. Germline lookup yields CDR1 LNHDA and CDR2 SQIVND (reference sequence). Trimming at V came to 4 bases and at J to 3 bases, leaving 8 bases not matched to a gene. The CDR3 is made up of 15 amino acids. CDR3 loop: CASSTFRDRGYEQYF. CDR3 bases: TGTGCCAGTAGTACCTTCCGCGACAGGGGCTACGAGCAGTACTTC.